The T cell receptor beta chain described here comes from a study of T-cell memory formation after mild COVID-19. Study outcomes and limitations: In pre-infection memory, a portion of responding clones appeared, which suggested that cross-reactive memory joined. From day 15 to 85, contracting clones were balanced between CD4 and CD8, whereas later expanders leaned toward CD4+. The study found contracting CD4+ clones mainly in CM and EM and contracting CD8+ clones in EMRA.

With constant-segment primers, 5'RACE yielded cDNA libraries of TCR alpha and TCR beta that carried sample barcodes and UMIs. TCRdb fed the 5' RACE reads into MiXCR, producing one record per CDR3 protein. Of about 82,000 distinct CDR3 sequences listed, more than 10% are singletons. This clonotype was counted ten times or more. Its antigen remains unknown. CDR1 is SGHKS, CDR2 YYEKEE, per germline (reference sequence). The CDR3 is 15 amino acids. V lost 3 bases to trimming and J lost 10 bases; unmatched junction nucleotides: 14. The sequence was obtained from an adult woman who had mild COVID-19 (a few samples of this study predate the infection). Cell type and time point are not known. V gene TRBV5-5 combines with J gene TRBJ2-5; TRBD1 aligns across 8 bases. The sequenced material came from PBMCs or a T cell subset sorted from them (not recorded which). CDR3 bases: TGTGCCAGCAGCTCACTGACAGGGGCCGGGAGAGACCAGTACTTC. Its protein is CASSSLTGAGRDQYF.